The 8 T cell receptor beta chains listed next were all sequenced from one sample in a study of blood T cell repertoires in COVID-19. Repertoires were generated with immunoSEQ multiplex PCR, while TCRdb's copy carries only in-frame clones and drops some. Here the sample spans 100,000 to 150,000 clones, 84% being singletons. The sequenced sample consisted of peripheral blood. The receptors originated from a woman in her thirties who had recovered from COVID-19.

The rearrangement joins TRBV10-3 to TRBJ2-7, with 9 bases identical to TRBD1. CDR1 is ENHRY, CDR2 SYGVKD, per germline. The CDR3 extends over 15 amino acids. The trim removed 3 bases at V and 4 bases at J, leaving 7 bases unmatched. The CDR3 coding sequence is TGTGCCATCAGTGAATTTGACAGGGGGGGATACGAGCAGTACTTC. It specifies CAISEFDRGGYEQYF.

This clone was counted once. CDR3 sequence (DNA): TGTGCCAGCAAACAGGGGGGCCTTCGGAACACTGAAGCTTTCTTT. Its translation: CASKQGGLRNTEAFF. The rearrangement links TRBV19 to TRBJ1-1; 8 bases match TRBD1. In germline, CDR1 is LNHDA, CDR2 SQIVND (reference sequence). V gave up 9 bases and J gave up 1 base; unmatched junction bases: 10. The CDR3 spans 15 residues. Full variable domain (remainder filled in from reference TRBV19 and TRBJ1-1): DGGITQSPKYLFRKEGQNVTLSCEQNLNHDAMYWYRQDPGQGLRLIYYSQIVNDFQKGDIAEGYSVSREKKESFPLTVTSAQKNPTAFYLCASKQGGLRNTEAFFGQGTRLTVV.

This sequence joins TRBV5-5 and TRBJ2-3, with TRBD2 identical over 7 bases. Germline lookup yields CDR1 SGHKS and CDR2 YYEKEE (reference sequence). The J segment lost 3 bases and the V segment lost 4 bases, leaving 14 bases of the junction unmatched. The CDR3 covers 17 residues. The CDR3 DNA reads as TGTGCCAGCAGCCCCCTTTTAACCAGCGGGACTACAGATACGCAGTATTTT. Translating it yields CASSPLLTSGTTDTQYF.

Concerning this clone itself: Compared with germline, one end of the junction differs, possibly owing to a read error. DNA of the CDR3: TGTGCTAGCAGCTTGGGGACTAGCGGGCCCTACGAGCAGTACTTC. Its protein product is CASSLGTSGPYEQYF. The chain combines TRBV7-7 with TRBJ2-7, with 12 bases that match TRBD2. Germline V lookup: CDR1 SSHAT, CDR2 FNYEAQ (reference sequence). This CDR3 contains 15 residues. Filled out from reference TRBV7-7 and TRBJ2-7, the complete variable domain reads GAGVSQSPRYKVTKRGQDVTLRCDPISSHATLYWYQQALGQGPEFLTYFNYEAQPDKSGLPSDRFSAERPEGSISTLTIQRTEQRDSAMYRCASSLGTSGPYEQYFGPGTRLTVT.

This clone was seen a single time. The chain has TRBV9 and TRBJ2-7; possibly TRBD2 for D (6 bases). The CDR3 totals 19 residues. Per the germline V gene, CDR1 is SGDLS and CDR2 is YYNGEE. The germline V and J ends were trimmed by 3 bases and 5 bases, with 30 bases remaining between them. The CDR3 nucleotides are TGTGCCAGCAGCGCCGTACCTTCCGCGGTCCGGGGGAGGTTACACGAGCAGTACTTC. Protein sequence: CASSAVPSAVRGRLHEQYF.

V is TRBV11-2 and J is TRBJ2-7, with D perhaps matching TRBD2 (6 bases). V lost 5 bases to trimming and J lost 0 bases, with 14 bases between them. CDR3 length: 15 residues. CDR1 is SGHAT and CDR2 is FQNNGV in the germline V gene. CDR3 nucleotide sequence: TGTGCCAGCAGCCCCCGGGAGATTCGCTCCTACGAGCAGTACTTC. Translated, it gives CASSPREIRSYEQYF.

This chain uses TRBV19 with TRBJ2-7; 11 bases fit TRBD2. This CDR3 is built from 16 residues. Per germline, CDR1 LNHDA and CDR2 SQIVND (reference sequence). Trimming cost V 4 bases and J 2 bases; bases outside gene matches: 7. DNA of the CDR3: TGTGCCAGTAGTACCGGACCGGGACTAGCGGCCTACGAGCAGTACTTC. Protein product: CASSTGPGLAAYEQYF.

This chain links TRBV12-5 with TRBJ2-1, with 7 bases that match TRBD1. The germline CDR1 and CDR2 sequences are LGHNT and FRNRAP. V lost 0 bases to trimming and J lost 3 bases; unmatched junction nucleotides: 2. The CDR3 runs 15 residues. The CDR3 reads CASGLVQGLYNEQFF. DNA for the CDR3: TGTGCTAGTGGTTTGGTACAGGGGCTCTACAATGAGCAGTTCTTC.